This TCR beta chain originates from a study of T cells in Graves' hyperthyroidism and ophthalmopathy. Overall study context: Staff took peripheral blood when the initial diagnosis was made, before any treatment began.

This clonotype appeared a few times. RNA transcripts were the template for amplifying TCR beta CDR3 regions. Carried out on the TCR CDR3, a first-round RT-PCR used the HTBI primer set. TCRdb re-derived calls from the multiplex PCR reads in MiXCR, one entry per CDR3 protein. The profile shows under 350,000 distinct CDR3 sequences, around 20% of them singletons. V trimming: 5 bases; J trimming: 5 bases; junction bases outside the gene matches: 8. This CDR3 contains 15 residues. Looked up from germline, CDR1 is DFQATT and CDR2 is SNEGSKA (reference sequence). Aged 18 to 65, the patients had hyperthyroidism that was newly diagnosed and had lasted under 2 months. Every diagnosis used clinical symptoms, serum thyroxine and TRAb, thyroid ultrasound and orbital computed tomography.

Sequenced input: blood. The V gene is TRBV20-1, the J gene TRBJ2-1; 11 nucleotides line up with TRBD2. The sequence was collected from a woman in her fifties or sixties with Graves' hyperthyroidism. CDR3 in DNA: TGCAGTGCTCCAGCCCTAGCGGGAGGCCACAATGAGCAGTTCTTC. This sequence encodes CSAPALAGGHNEQFF.